Listed below are T cell receptor beta chains from one sample, sequenced in a study of cytomegalovirus exposure and HLA in healthy donors. Measured with immunoSEQ multiplex PCR; TCRdb has only the in-frame clones, and not every one. The data contain 150,000 to 200,000 clones, 75% of them singletons. The sample was PBMCs. These receptors all come from a woman aged 40 to 49 in good health and CMV-seropositive. The CDR3 runs from the conserved cysteine through the conserved F or W. The D gene is left open where the match is weak. Not all rows give a size; the values are once, few, many and, for expanded clones, a class.

j_call: TRBJ1-1; clone_size: NA; cdr3_length: 16; v_call: TRBV4-1; d_call: NA; cdr3_aa: CASTAGWGTMNTEAFF; cdr3_nt: TGCGCCAGCACCGCAGGGTGGGGTACCATGAACACTGAAGCTTTCTTT
j_call: TRBJ2-3; clone_size: NA; cdr3_length: 14; v_call: TRBV2; d_call: NA; cdr3_aa: CASREPLSTDTQYF; cdr3_nt: TGTGCCAGCAGGGAACCTCTAAGCACAGATACGCAGTATTTT
j_call: TRBJ2-2; clone_size: NA; cdr3_length: 15; v_call: TRBV7-8; d_call: NA; cdr3_aa: CASSLAGANTGELFF; cdr3_nt: TGTGCCAGCAGCTTAGCAGGGGCGAACACCGGGGAGCTGTTTTTT
j_call: TRBJ2-4; clone_size: NA; cdr3_length: 13; v_call: TRBV28; d_call: TRBD2; cdr3_aa: CASTEREDNIQYF; cdr3_nt: TGTGCCAGCACGGAGCGGGAAGACAACATTCAGTACTTC
j_call: TRBJ1-1; clone_size: NA; cdr3_length: 16; v_call: TRBV4-1; d_call: NA; cdr3_aa: CASSQGDHRTNTEAFF; cdr3_nt: TGCGCCAGCAGCCAAGGGGATCACAGGACGAACACTGAAGCTTTCTTT
j_call: TRBJ2-7; clone_size: few; cdr3_length: 15; v_call: TRBV28; d_call: TRBD1; cdr3_aa: CASSSGQGRDYEQYF; cdr3_nt: TGTGCCAGCAGCTCCGGACAGGGTCGGGACTACGAGCAGTACTTC
j_call: TRBJ2-7; clone_size: NA; cdr3_length: 16; v_call: TRBV7-2; d_call: TRBD1; cdr3_aa: CASSSDRGISWGEQYF; cdr3_nt: TGTGCCAGCAGCTCGGACAGGGGAATATCCTGGGGCGAGCAGTACTTC
j_call: TRBJ2-5; clone_size: NA; cdr3_length: 17; v_call: TRBV27; d_call: NA; cdr3_aa: CASSSRRQPTYQETQYF; cdr3_nt: TGTGCCAGCAGTTCCCGTCGACAGCCGACGTACCAAGAGACCCAGTACTTC
j_call: TRBJ2-5; clone_size: once; cdr3_length: 19; v_call: TRBV4-3; d_call: TRBD1; cdr3_aa: CASSQEITAGTGIQETQYF; cdr3_nt: TGCGCCAGCAGCCAAGAAATCACAGCCGGGACAGGGATCCAAGAGACCCAGTACTTC
j_call: TRBJ2-7; clone_size: NA; cdr3_length: 18; v_call: TRBV21-1; d_call: NA; cdr3_aa: CASSKVYSREGLTYEQYF; cdr3_nt: TGTGCCAGCAGCAAAGTCTATTCGCGGGAGGGCCTAACCTACGAGCAGTACTTC
j_call: TRBJ1-3; clone_size: NA; cdr3_length: 14; v_call: TRBV7-8; d_call: NA; cdr3_aa: CASSFPNSGNTIYF; cdr3_nt: TGTGCCAGCAGCTTCCCTAACTCTGGAAACACCATATATTTT
j_call: TRBJ1-2; clone_size: NA; cdr3_length: 12; v_call: TRBV28; d_call: NA; cdr3_aa: CASSSDRGGYTF; cdr3_nt: TGTGCCAGCAGTTCGGACCGGGGGGGCTACACCTTC
j_call: TRBJ2-7; clone_size: NA; cdr3_length: 11; v_call: TRBV28; d_call: NA; cdr3_aa: CASNAVYEQYF; cdr3_nt: TGTGCCAGCAACGCGGTCTACGAGCAGTACTTC
j_call: TRBJ2-1; clone_size: NA; cdr3_length: 14; v_call: TRBV9; d_call: NA; cdr3_aa: CASSVTTGLDEQFF; cdr3_nt: TGTGCCAGCAGCGTCACTACAGGGTTGGATGAGCAGTTCTTC
j_call: TRBJ2-7; clone_size: few; cdr3_length: 14; v_call: TRBV9; d_call: NA; cdr3_aa: CASSVVAGDYEQYF; cdr3_nt: TGTGCCAGCAGCGTAGTTGCAGGGGACTACGAGCAGTACTTC
j_call: TRBJ1-2; clone_size: NA; cdr3_length: 15; v_call: TRBV2; d_call: TRBD1; cdr3_aa: CASMARRTGDYGYTF; cdr3_nt: TGTGCCAGCATGGCGAGAAGGACAGGGGACTATGGCTACACCTTC
j_call: TRBJ2-5; clone_size: NA; cdr3_length: 13; v_call: TRBV7-3; d_call: NA; cdr3_aa: CASSLGQGETQYF; cdr3_nt: TGTGCCAGCAGCTTAGGGCAGGGGGAGACCCAGTACTTC
j_call: TRBJ1-2; clone_size: NA; cdr3_length: 16; v_call: TRBV5-6; d_call: NA; cdr3_aa: CASSLLGLTNRRGYTF; cdr3_nt: TGTGCCAGCAGCTTACTTGGACTCACAAATCGTAGAGGCTACACCTTC
j_call: TRBJ2-6; clone_size: NA; cdr3_length: 16; v_call: TRBV15; d_call: NA; cdr3_aa: CATSREVASGANVLTF; cdr3_nt: TGTGCCACCAGCAGAGAGGTGGCCTCTGGGGCCAACGTCCTGACTTTC
j_call: TRBJ1-1; clone_size: NA; cdr3_length: 14; v_call: TRBV30; d_call: TRBD1; cdr3_aa: CAWSVGTGNTEAFF; cdr3_nt: TGTGCCTGGAGTGTCGGGACAGGGAACACTGAAGCTTTCTTT
j_call: TRBJ2-4; clone_size: few; cdr3_length: 13; v_call: TRBV29-1; d_call: NA; cdr3_aa: CSVVTIAKNIQYF; cdr3_nt: TGCAGCGTTGTGACAATAGCCAAAAACATTCAGTACTTC
j_call: TRBJ2-7; clone_size: NA; cdr3_length: 14; v_call: TRBV9; d_call: TRBD2; cdr3_aa: CASSVDAGVSEQYF; cdr3_nt: TGTGCCAGCAGCGTAGATGCGGGAGTCTCCGAGCAGTACTTC
j_call: TRBJ2-7; clone_size: NA; cdr3_length: 15; v_call: TRBV6-1; d_call: TRBD2; cdr3_aa: CASSPSYGGGYEQYF; cdr3_nt: TGTGCCAGCAGCCCCTCCTACGGGGGGGGTTACGAGCAGTACTTC
j_call: TRBJ2-7; clone_size: NA; cdr3_length: 14; v_call: TRBV7-2; d_call: TRBD1; cdr3_aa: CASSSDRVTFEQYF; cdr3_nt: TGTGCCAGCAGCTCCGACAGGGTTACGTTCGAGCAGTACTTC
j_call: TRBJ1-5; clone_size: NA; cdr3_length: 11; v_call: TRBV6-5; d_call: NA; cdr3_aa: CASTMGGPQHF; cdr3_nt: TGTGCCAGCACCATGGGAGGGCCCCAGCATTTT
j_call: TRBJ1-1; clone_size: once; cdr3_length: 15; v_call: TRBV5-4; d_call: NA; cdr3_aa: CASSLEQGLVTEAFF; cdr3_nt: TGTGCCAGCAGCTTGGAGCAGGGGCTGGTCACTGAAGCTTTCTTT
j_call: TRBJ2-1; clone_size: NA; cdr3_length: 13; v_call: TRBV19; d_call: NA; cdr3_aa: CASSPDTYNEQFF; cdr3_nt: TGTGCCAGTAGTCCGGACACCTACAATGAGCAGTTCTTC
j_call: TRBJ2-4; clone_size: NA; cdr3_length: 14; v_call: TRBV29-1; d_call: NA; cdr3_aa: CSVESSVLPNIQYF; cdr3_nt: TGCAGCGTTGAATCTTCGGTCCTCCCCAACATTCAGTACTTC
j_call: TRBJ1-1; clone_size: few; cdr3_length: 16; v_call: TRBV5-1; d_call: NA; cdr3_aa: CASSLGRQQGYTEAFF; cdr3_nt: TGCGCCAGCAGCTTGGGACGACAGCAGGGGTACACTGAAGCTTTCTTT
j_call: TRBJ2-5; clone_size: NA; cdr3_length: 17; v_call: TRBV7-9; d_call: TRBD1; cdr3_aa: CASSATGGQDPQETQYF; cdr3_nt: TGTGCCAGCAGCGCCACAGGGGGCCAAGACCCCCAAGAGACCCAGTACTTC
j_call: TRBJ1-4; clone_size: NA; cdr3_length: 15; v_call: TRBV28; d_call: TRBD1; cdr3_aa: CASSSEGGNTEKLFF; cdr3_nt: TGTGCCAGCAGTTCAGAAGGGGGCAATACTGAAAAACTGTTTTTT
j_call: TRBJ1-2; clone_size: NA; cdr3_length: 14; v_call: TRBV27; d_call: NA; cdr3_aa: CASSLSPRVYGYTF; cdr3_nt: TGTGCCAGCAGTTTATCACCTCGGGTCTATGGCTACACCTTC